This paragraph reports one TCR beta chain. Authors' data handling: Amplification with reference gene primers provided the estimates of nucleated cell counts. The assay was immunoSEQ multiplex PCR, and TCRdb's table has in-frame clones only and misses some. The DNA gave D and trimming, while V, J and clone size come from that table. The sample has 140,000 to 150,000 clones; 65% to 90% are singletons. The data originate from a study of blood T cell repertoires in COVID-19. Study-wide background: Whether acute or convalescent, the COVID-19 samples came from the United States, Italy and Spain. Nucleic acid was either cDNA or gDNA, and it came from T cells, B-cell-depleted T cells, or PBMCs.

Sequencing was performed on peripheral blood. This clonotype was obtained from a human donor in a cohort sampled during active COVID-19.

The DNA of the CDR3 is TGTGCCAGCAGTTTATTCCCTGGACTTACTGGTGGCTACACCTTC. This encodes CASSLFPGLTGGYTF. The rearrangement joins TRBV28 to TRBJ1-2; D is undetermined. With 1 base removed from V and 7 bases from J, the gap between germline ends came to 16 bases. The germline V gene has CDR1 MDHEN and CDR2 SYDVKM. The CDR3 spans 15 residues.